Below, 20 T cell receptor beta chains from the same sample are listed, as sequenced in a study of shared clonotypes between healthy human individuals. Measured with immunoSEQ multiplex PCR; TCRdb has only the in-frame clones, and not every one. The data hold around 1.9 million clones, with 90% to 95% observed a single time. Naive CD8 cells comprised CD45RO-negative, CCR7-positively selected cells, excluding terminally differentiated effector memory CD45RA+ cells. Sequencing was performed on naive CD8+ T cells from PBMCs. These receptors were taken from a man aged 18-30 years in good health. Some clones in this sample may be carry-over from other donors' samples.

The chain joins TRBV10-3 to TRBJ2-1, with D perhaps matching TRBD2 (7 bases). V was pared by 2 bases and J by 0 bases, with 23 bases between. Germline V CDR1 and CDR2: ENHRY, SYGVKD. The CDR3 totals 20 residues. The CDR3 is CAISEKGGRTVKSSYNEQFF. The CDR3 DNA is TGTGCCATCAGTGAGAAGGGGGGGAGAACGGTAAAGAGCTCCTACAATGAGCAGTTCTTC.

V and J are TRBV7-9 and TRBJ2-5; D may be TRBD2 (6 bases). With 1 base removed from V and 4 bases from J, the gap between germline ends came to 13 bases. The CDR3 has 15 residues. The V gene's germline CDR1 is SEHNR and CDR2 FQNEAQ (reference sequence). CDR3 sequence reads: CASSLDPGVGETQYF. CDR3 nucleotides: TGTGCCAGCAGCTTAGATCCGGGAGTAGGAGAGACCCAGTACTTC.

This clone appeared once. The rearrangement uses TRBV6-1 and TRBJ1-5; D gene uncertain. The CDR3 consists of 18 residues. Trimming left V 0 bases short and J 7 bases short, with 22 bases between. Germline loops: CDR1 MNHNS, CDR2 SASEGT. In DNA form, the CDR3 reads TGTGCCAGCAGTGAAGCGCTTCCCGAAGGCTACGCGGGCCAGCCCCAGCATTTT. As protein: CASSEALPEGYAGQPQHF.

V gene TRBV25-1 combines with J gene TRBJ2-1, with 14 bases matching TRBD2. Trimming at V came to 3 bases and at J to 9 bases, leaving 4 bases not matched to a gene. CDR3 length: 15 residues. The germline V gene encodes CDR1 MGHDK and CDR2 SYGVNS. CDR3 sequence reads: CASSEGLAGEGEQFF. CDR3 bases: TGTGCCAGCAGTGAGGGACTAGCGGGAGAAGGTGAGCAGTTCTTC.

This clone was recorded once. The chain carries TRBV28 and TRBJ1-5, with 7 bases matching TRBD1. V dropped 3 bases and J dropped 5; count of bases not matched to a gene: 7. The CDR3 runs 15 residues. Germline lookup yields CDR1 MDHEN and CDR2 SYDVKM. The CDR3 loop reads CASSFWWDRDQPQHF. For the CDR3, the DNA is TGTGCCAGCAGTTTTTGGTGGGACAGAGATCAGCCCCAGCATTTT. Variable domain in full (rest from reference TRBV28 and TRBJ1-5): DVKVTQSSRYLVKRTGEKVFLECVQDMDHENMFWYRQDPGLGLRLIYFSYDVKMKEKGDIPEGYSVSREKKERFSLILESASTNQTSMYLCASSFWWDRDQPQHFGDGTRLSIL.

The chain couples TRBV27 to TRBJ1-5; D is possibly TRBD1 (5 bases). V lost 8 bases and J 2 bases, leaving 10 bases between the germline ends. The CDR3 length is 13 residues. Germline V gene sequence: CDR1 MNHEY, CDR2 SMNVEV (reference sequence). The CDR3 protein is CASGGFGNQPQHF. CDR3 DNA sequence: TGTGCCAGCGGGGGGTTCGGCAATCAGCCCCAGCATTTT.

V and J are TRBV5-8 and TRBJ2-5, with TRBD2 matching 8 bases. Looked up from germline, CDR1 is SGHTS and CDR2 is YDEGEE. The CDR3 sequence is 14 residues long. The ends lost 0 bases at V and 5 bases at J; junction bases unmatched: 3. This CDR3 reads CASSLVAGWETQYF. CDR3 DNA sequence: TGTGCCAGCAGCTTGGTAGCGGGATGGGAGACCCAGTACTTC.

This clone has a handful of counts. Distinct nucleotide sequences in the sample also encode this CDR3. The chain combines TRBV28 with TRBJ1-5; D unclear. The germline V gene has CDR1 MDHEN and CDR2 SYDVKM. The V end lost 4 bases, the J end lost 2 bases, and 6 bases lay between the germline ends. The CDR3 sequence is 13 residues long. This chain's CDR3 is CASSSGGNQPQHF. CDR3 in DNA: TGTGCCAGCAGTTCCGGGGGCAATCAGCCCCAGCATTTT.

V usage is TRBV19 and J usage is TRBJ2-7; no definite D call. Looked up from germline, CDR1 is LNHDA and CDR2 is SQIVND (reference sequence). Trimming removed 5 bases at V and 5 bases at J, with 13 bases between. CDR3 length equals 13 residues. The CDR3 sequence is CASSPRSRDEQYF. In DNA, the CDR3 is TGTGCCAGTAGTCCCAGGTCTCGGGACGAGCAGTACTTC.

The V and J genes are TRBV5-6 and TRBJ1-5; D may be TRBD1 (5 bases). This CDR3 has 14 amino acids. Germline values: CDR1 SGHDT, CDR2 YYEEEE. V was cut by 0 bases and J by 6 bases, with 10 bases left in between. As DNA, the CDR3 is TGTGCCAGCAGCTTGGCGGGGGGGAGTCAGCCCCAGCATTTT. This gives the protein CASSLAGGSQPQHF.

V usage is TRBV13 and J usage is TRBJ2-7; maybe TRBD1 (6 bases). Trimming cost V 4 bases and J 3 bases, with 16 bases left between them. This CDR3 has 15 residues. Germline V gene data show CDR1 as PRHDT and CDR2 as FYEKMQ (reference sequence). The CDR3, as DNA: TGTGCCAGCAGCTATACCCCAGGGGCGGGCTACGAGCAGTACTTC. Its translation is CASSYTPGAGYEQYF.

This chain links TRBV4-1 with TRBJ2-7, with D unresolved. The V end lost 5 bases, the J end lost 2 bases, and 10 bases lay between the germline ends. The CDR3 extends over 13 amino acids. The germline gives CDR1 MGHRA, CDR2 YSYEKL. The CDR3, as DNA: TGCGCCAGCAGCTTCGCCGAAGCCTACGAGCAGTACTTC. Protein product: CASSFAEAYEQYF.

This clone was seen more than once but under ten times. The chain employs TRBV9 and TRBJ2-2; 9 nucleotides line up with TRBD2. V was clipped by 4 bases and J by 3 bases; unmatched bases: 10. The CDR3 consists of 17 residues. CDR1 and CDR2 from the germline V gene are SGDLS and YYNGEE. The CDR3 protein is CASSHNRGLAYTGELFF. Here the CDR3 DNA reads TGTGCCAGCAGCCATAACCGTGGACTAGCGTACACCGGGGAGCTGTTTTTT. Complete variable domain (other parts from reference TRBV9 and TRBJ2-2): DSGVTQTPKHLITATGQRVTLRCSPRSGDLSVYWYQQSLDQGLQFLIQYYNGEERAKGNILERFSAQQFPDLHSELNLSSLELGDSALYFCASSHNRGLAYTGELFFGEGSRLTVL.

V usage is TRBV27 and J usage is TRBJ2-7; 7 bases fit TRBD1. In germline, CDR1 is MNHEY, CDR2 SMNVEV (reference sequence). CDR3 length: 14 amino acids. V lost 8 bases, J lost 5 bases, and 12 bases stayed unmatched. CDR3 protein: CASADETGTDEQYF. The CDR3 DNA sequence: TGTGCCAGCGCTGACGAGACAGGGACGGACGAGCAGTACTTC.

The CDR3: CASSVDGRLNEKLFF. The CDR3 DNA reads as TGTGCCAGCAGCGTAGACGGCAGACTCAATGAAAAACTGTTTTTT. This chain uses TRBV9 with TRBJ1-4, with unresolved D. This CDR3 contains 15 residues. Trimming took 0 bases from V and 5 from J, leaving 11 bases between them. Germline CDR1 SGDLS, CDR2 YYNGEE.

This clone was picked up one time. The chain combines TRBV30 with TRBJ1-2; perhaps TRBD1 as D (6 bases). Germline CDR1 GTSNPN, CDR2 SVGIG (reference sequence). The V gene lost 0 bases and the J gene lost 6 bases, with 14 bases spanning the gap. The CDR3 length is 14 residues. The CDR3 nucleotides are TGTGCCTGGAGTGTACCATGGACAGAGGATGGCTACACCTTC. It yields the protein CAWSVPWTEDGYTF.

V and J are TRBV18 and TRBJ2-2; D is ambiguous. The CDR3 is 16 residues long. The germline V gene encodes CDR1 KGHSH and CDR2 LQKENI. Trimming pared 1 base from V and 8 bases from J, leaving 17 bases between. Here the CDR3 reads CASSPQPFPRSGELFF. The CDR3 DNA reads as TGTGCCAGCTCACCACAGCCCTTCCCTAGGTCGGGGGAGCTGTTTTTT.

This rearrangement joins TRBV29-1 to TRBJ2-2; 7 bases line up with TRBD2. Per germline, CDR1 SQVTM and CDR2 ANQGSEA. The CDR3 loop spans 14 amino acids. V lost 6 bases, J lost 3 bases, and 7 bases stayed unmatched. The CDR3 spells CSVFGAGDTGELFF. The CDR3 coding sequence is TGCAGCGTGTTCGGGGCGGGAGACACCGGGGAGCTGTTTTTT.

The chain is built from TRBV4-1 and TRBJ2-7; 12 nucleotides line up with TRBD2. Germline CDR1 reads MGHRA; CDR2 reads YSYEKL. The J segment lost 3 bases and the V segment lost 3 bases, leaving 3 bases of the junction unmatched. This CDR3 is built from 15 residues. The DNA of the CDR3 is TGCGCCAGCAGCCACTTGACTAGCGGGAGCTACGAGCAGTACTTC. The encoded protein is CASSHLTSGSYEQYF.

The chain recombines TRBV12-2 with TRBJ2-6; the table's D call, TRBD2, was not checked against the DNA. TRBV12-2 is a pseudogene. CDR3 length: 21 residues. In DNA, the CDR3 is TGTGCAAGTCGCTTAGAGGTAGGTGGTGTTGACGGGAGCTCTGGGGCCAACGTCCTGACTTTC. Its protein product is CASRLEVGGVDGSSGANVLTF.